This TCR beta chain was recorded in a study of blood T cells in healthy people across ages. Sample-barcoded 5' priming and a J-beta primer mix drove a second PCR of roughly 6 to 12 cycles. TCRdb used MiXCR to reprocess the 5' RACE reads, holding one entry per CDR3 protein. The repertoire holds 350,000 to 450,000 distinct CDR3 sequences, with roughly half as singletons. CDR3 length: 17 residues. Germline V lookup: CDR1 DFQATT, CDR2 SNEGSKA (reference sequence). V lost 6 bases, J lost 0 bases, and 7 bases stayed unmatched. The sample consisted of blood. The clonotype comes from a man aged 55 to 69 in good health. The chain combines TRBV20-1 with TRBJ2-1; 14 positions agree with TRBD2. DNA of the CDR3: TGCAGTGCCGCCCGACTAGCGGGAGGGGACTCCTACAATGAGCAGTTCTTC. This sequence encodes CSAARLAGGDSYNEQFF.